This T cell receptor beta chain comes out of a study of shared clonotypes between healthy human individuals. Germline V lookup: CDR1 SGHDT, CDR2 YYEEEE. The CDR3 runs 14 residues. V was pared by 1 base and J by 4 bases, with 9 bases between. In the source study's methods: Without quality scores, immunoSEQ junctional reads could not be filtered like full-length reads. The table came from immunoSEQ multiplex PCR; TCRdb's copy has only in-frame clones and leaves some out. V, J and clone size are taken as reported in that table, and D and trimming were inferred from the DNA itself. Among 1,100,000 or so clones, approximately 80% were seen once, and the ten largest hold around 0.47%.

The sequence derives from a man aged 18 to 29 in good health. Some clones in this sample may be carry-over from other donors' samples. The sample was memory CD4+ T cells from PBMCs. Subset indicated: CD45RA-negative fraction. The rearrangement joins TRBV5-6 to TRBJ1-3; tentative D call: TRBD1 (5 bases). In DNA form, the CDR3 reads TGTGCCAGCAGCTTGCGGGGGTACGGAAACACCATATATTTT. Amino acids: CASSLRGYGNTIYF.